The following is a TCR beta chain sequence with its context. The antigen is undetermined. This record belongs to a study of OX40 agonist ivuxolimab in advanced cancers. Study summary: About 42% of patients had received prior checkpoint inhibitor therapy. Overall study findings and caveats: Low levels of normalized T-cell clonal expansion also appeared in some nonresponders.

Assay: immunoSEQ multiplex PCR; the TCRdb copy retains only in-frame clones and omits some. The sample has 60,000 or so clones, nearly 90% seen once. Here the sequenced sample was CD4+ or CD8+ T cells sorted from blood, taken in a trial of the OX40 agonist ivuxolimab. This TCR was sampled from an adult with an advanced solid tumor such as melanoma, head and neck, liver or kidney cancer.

CDR3 protein: CASRKTGYEQYF. DNA for the CDR3: TGTGCCAGCAGAAAGACGGGATACGAGCAGTACTTC. The gene calls are TRBV5-6 and TRBJ2-7; D is perhaps TRBD2 (5 bases). CDR1 and CDR2 from the germline V gene are SGHDT and YYEEEE. V was shortened by 5 bases and J by 4 bases, with 10 bases between the two germline ends. The CDR3 contains 12 residues.